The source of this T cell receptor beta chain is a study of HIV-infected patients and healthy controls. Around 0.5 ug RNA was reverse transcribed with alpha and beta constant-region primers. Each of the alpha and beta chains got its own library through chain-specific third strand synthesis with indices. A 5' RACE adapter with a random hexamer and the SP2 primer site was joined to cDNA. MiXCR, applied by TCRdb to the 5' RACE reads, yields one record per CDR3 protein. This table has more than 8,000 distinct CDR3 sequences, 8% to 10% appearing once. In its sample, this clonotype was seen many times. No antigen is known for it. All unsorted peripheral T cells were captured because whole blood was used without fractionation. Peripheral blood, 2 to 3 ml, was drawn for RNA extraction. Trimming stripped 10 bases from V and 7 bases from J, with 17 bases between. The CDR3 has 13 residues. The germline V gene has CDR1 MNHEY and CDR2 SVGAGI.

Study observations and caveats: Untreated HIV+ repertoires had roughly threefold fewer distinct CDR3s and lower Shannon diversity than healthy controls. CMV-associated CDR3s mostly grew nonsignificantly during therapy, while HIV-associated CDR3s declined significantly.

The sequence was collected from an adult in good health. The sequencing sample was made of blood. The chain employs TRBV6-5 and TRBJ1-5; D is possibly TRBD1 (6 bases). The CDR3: CATSRGREQPQHF. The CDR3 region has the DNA TGTGCCACCTCTCGGGGGCGGGAGCAGCCCCAGCATTTT.